These 20 T cell receptor beta chains came from one sample sequenced in a study of identical twins. MiXCR, run by TCRdb on the 5' RACE reads, gives a single entry per CDR3 protein. In the table there are 700,000 or so distinct CDR3 sequences, over 8.5% of which are singletons. The same data also went into a second study, on yellow fever vaccine responses in identical twins.

The sample consisted of PBMCs. The receptors originated from a woman between 18 and 30 years old in good health.

The table lists this clonotype with a few counts. V usage is TRBV7-9 and J usage is TRBJ2-5; no reliable D call. V lost 2 bases, J lost 0 bases, and 7 bases lay in between. The germline CDR1 and CDR2 sequences are SEHNR and FQNEAQ (reference sequence). This CDR3 has 14 amino acids. The CDR3 is CASSLFADQETQYF. In DNA, the CDR3 is TGTGCCAGCAGCTTATTTGCCGACCAAGAGACCCAGTACTTC.

The chain recombines TRBV6-2 or TRBV6-3 with TRBJ2-1; D possibly uses TRBD1 or TRBD2 (6 bases each). V was trimmed by 2 bases and J by 0 bases, leaving 20 bases between them. The CDR3 consists of 19 residues. Germline loops: CDR1 MNHEY, CDR2 SVGEGT. The CDR3 bases are TGTGCCAGCAGTTACCCCCTCAGGGGCGGGGTGAGCTCCTACAATGAGCAGTTCTTC. Translation gives CASSYPLRGGVSSYNEQFF.

This CDR3 reads CASSLFHGGAGETQYF. The CDR3 DNA follows: TGTGCCAGCAGTTTATTTCACGGGGGGGCCGGGGAGACCCAGTACTTC. This chain links TRBV12-3 or TRBV12-4 with TRBJ2-5, with TRBD2 matching 8 bases. Trimming at V came to 2 bases and at J to 5 bases, leaving 10 bases not matched to a gene. The CDR3 runs 16 residues.

This clonotype was detected a few times. This rearrangement joins TRBV5-6 to TRBJ2-7, with D perhaps matching TRBD2 (6 bases). The V and J ends lost 4 bases and 6 bases respectively, with 14 bases between them. The CDR3 covers 13 residues. Germline values: CDR1 SGHDT, CDR2 YYEEEE. The CDR3 sequence: CASSPQWRAEQYF. In DNA, the CDR3 is TGTGCCAGCAGCCCCCAGTGGAGGGCCGAGCAGTACTTC.

This clonotype has more than one count but fewer than ten. The chain uses TRBV19 and TRBJ1-2, with a weak D call TRBD1 (5 bases). CDR3 length equals 13 residues. Per the germline V gene, CDR1 is LNHDA and CDR2 is SQIVND (reference sequence). V shed 7 bases and J shed 6 bases, with 15 bases lying between them. As DNA, the CDR3 is TGTGCCAGTACCCCTCGAAAGGGGAATGGCTACACCTTC. Its protein product is CASTPRKGNGYTF.

At least ten counts were recorded for this clonotype. This chain links TRBV27 with TRBJ2-2; no reliable D call. This CDR3 has 11 amino acids. Germline lookup yields CDR1 MNHEY and CDR2 SMNVEV (reference sequence). Trimming removed 4 bases at V and 6 bases at J, with 3 bases between. The CDR3 region has the DNA TGTGCCAGCAGTTATGCCGGGGAGCTGTTTTTT. Its translation is CASSYAGELFF.

A few counts support this clonotype. The rearrangement links TRBV29-1 to TRBJ1-1, with 9 bases matching TRBD1. The CDR3 contains 13 residues. Trimming at V came to 3 bases and at J to 5 bases, leaving 4 bases not matched to a gene. Germline V CDR1 and CDR2: SQVTM, ANQGSEA. Here the CDR3 DNA reads TGCAGCGTTGATTGGGACAGGGTTACTGAAGCTTTCTTT. This gives the protein CSVDWDRVTEAFF.

This clonotype was counted only a few times. The chain has TRBV18 and TRBJ2-7, with 8 bases aligning to TRBD1. Germline V gene data show CDR1 as KGHSH and CDR2 as LQKENI. V was pared by 4 bases and J by 4 bases, with 6 bases of the junction left unmatched. This CDR3 has 14 amino acids. CDR3 nucleotides: TGTGCCAGCTCACACTCGACAGGGGAGTACGAGCAGTACTTC. Translating gives CASSHSTGEYEQYF.

This clonotype was counted only a few times. The chain joins TRBV4-3 to TRBJ2-6; D is perhaps TRBD1 or TRBD2 (5 bases each). CDR3 length: 16 amino acids. The germline CDR1 and CDR2 sequences are LGHNA and YSLEER. V dropped 5 bases and J dropped 0 bases, with 11 bases sitting between them. The CDR3 sequence: CASSSGADSGANVLTF. CDR3 DNA: TGCGCCAGCAGCTCCGGGGCGGACTCTGGGGCCAACGTCCTGACTTTC.

Many counts were recorded for this clonotype. The chain carries TRBV12-3 or TRBV12-4 and TRBJ1-1, with 8 bases that match TRBD1. V was clipped by 7 bases and J by 1 base; unmatched bases: 5. This CDR3 has 14 amino acids. The CDR3 region has the DNA TGTGCCAGCACTGACAGGGGTCGGAACACTGAAGCTTTCTTT. Translating it yields CASTDRGRNTEAFF.

The chain recombines TRBV12-5 with TRBJ2-7; 9 bases fit TRBD1. There are 18 residues in the CDR3. Germline assignment: CDR1 LGHNT and CDR2 FRNRAP. The junction had 11 bases not matched to a gene; V was cut back by 2 bases and J by 0 bases. The CDR3 here is CASGLPHRGQGSSYEQYF. In DNA form, the CDR3 reads TGTGCTAGTGGTTTGCCCCACAGGGGGCAGGGAAGCTCCTACGAGCAGTACTTC.

This clonotype was detected only a few times. The chain employs TRBV21-1 and TRBJ2-3; the table's D call of TRBD1 was not tested on the DNA. TRBV21-1 is designated a pseudogene. The CDR3 sequence is 16 residues long. The CDR3 nucleotides read TGTGCCAGCAGCAAAGCGCTTCCCCCCAGGGACCATACGCAGTATTTT. Translating gives CASSKALPPRDHTQYF.

This clonotype was seen repeatedly, ten times or more. This chain connects TRBV6-6 to TRBJ2-4; D might be TRBD2 (6 bases). Germline CDR1 is MNHNY and CDR2 is SVGAGI (reference sequence). The CDR3 has 13 residues. Trimming took 6 bases from V and 9 from J, leaving 15 bases between them. CDR3 DNA sequence: TGTGCCAGCAGCCTACCGGGACTTTCCATTCAGTACTTC. It translates to CASSLPGLSIQYF.

There are a few counts of this clonotype. The J gene is TRBJ2-7, the V gene TRBV3-1; D ambiguous. The germline V gene has CDR1 LGHDT and CDR2 YNNKEL (reference sequence). This CDR3 has 14 residues. V lost 0 bases and J 2 bases, leaving 8 bases between the germline ends. The CDR3 DNA reads as TGTGCCAGCAGCCAAGATCCGAAGACCTACGAGCAGTACTTC. It yields the protein CASSQDPKTYEQYF.

As for this clonotype: The junction and the germline gene differ at one end; a read error may be behind it. The chain is built from TRBV6-2 or TRBV6-3 and TRBJ2-7, with D tentatively TRBD1 (6 bases). This CDR3 is 14 amino acids long. Per germline, CDR1 MNHEY and CDR2 SVGEGT. The CDR3 DNA follows: TGTGCCGGCAGACATGGGACACACCAATACGAGCAGTACTTC. This gives the protein CAGRHGTHQYEQYF.

The chain has TRBV3-1 and TRBJ2-3, with D hard to call. The CDR3 is 16 residues long. The germline V gene encodes CDR1 LGHDT and CDR2 YNNKEL (reference sequence). V lost 4 bases to trimming and J lost 5 bases, with 19 bases between them. The CDR3 spells CASSPPGDNIVDTQYF. The CDR3 nucleotides read TGTGCCAGCAGCCCACCAGGAGACAACATTGTAGATACGCAGTATTTT.

V is TRBV11-1 and J is TRBJ2-3, with D possibly being TRBD2 (5 bases). CDR1 is SGHAT, CDR2 FQDESV, per germline (reference sequence). This CDR3 is built from 18 residues. V was shortened by 2 bases and J by 0 bases, with 18 bases between the two germline ends. In DNA form, the CDR3 reads TGTGCCAGCAGCTTAAGAGGGAGCGGAGCGTCTAGCACAGATACGCAGTATTTT. It translates to CASSLRGSGASSTDTQYF.

The DNA for the CDR3 is TGTGCCAGCAGTTTATGGTGGGGAGAGACCCAGTACTTC. Its translation is CASSLWWGETQYF. The genes are TRBV27 and TRBJ2-5; D is uncertain. Germline CDR1 is MNHEY and CDR2 is SMNVEV (reference sequence). V lost 1 base, J lost 4 bases, and 7 bases lay in between. CDR3 length: 13 residues.

This rearrangement joins TRBV20-1 to TRBJ2-5; D not resolved. In germline, CDR1 is DFQATT, CDR2 SNEGSKA (reference sequence). The CDR3 is made up of 12 amino acids. The V end was cut by 3 bases, the J end by 2 bases, with 7 bases between. In DNA form, the CDR3 reads TGCAGTGCTAGGGGCAAACAAGAGACCCAGTACTTC. This sequence encodes CSARGKQETQYF.

This clonotype was counted a few times. The CDR3 loop is CASSPQRGNPKAFF. The CDR3, as DNA: TGTGCCAGCAGTCCACAGAGGGGTAACCCTAAAGCTTTCTTT. V usage is TRBV28 and J usage is TRBJ1-1, with D maybe TRBD1 (5 bases). Germline CDR1 and CDR2: MDHEN and SYDVKM. Trimming took off 5 bases at V and 9 bases at J, with 19 bases between the two ends. This CDR3 has 14 amino acids.